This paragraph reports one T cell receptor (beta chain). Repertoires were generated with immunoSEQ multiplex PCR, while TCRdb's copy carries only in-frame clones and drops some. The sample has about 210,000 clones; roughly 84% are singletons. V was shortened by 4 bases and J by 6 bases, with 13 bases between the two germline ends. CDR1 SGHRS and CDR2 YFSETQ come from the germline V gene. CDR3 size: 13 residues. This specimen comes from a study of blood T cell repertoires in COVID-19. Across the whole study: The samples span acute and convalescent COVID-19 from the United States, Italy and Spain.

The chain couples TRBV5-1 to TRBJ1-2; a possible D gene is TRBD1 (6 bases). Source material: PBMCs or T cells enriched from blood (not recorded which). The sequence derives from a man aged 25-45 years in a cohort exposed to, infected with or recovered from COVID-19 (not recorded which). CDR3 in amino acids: CASSLGTSDGYTF. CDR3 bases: TGCGCCAGCAGCCTTGGGACATCCGATGGCTACACCTTC.